The entry that follows covers one T cell receptor beta chain sequence. Its cognate antigen is unknown. Researchers used template switching to add UMIs featuring a 6-nucleotide sample barcode. TCRdb re-called the 5' RACE reads and gives one entry per CDR3 protein, without DNA. The table for this sample gives 400,000 to 500,000 distinct CDR3 sequences. There are 16 residues in the CDR3. Germline values: CDR1 LGHDT, CDR2 YNNKEL (reference sequence). This sample was taken from a study of monozygotic twins with inflammatory bowel disease. Study-level points and caveats: Resolution of different T cell subtypes was not achieved.

The TCR originated in a human donor with ulcerative colitis or Crohn's disease, or a healthy co-twin of an affected twin (not recorded which). The specimen was blood. The chain links TRBV3-1 to TRBJ2-1; as DNA is missing, the TRBD2 call by TCRdb cannot be tested. CDR3 in amino acids: CASNTGLAGVGDEQFF.